A selection of T cell receptor beta chains follows, all from one sample in a study of blood T cell repertoires in COVID-19. Produced via immunoSEQ multiplex PCR; TCRdb's table is partial and in-frame only. This table has roughly 350,000 clones, more than 75% appearing once. Sequenced material: peripheral blood. Receptor source: a woman aged 30 to 39 with COVID-19, enrolled during active disease. CDR3s include the opening cysteine and the closing phenylalanine or tryptophan. The D gene is left open where the match is weak. Clone size is stated in some rows and not others, as once, few, many or a class when expanded.

>TRBV7-2|TRBJ2-1|-|TRBD2
TGTGCCAGCACAAGATTAGCGGGAGGGTCGCATGAGCAGTTCTTC
CASTRLAGGSHEQFF
>TRBV27|TRBJ2-7|-|TRBD2
TGTGCCAGCAGTTCCCCGGGACTAGAGGTCGAGCAGTACTTC
CASSSPGLEVEQYF
>TRBV25-1|TRBJ1-1|-|TRBD1
TGTGCCAGCAGGAGGGACAGGGTGACTGAAGCTTTCTTT
CASRRDRVTEAFF
>TRBV19|TRBJ2-2|-|-
TGTGCCAGTAGCGGGAGTAAGCACACCGGGGAGCTGTTTTTT
CASSGSKHTGELFF
>TRBV6-5|TRBJ1-2|-|-
TGTGCCACCTTCGGGACAACTAACTATGGCTACACCTTC
CATFGTTNYGYTF
>TRBV30|TRBJ2-7|few|-
TGTGCCTGGGGCCGACTGGCGCGTGACGAGCAGTACTTC
CAWGRLARDEQYF
>TRBV7-6|TRBJ2-5|-|-
TGTGCCAGCAGCCTAGGACTTATACAAGAGACCCAGTACTTC
CASSLGLIQETQYF
>TRBV5-1|TRBJ2-3|-|-
TGCGCCAGCAGCTTGACTTTAGGGGGTACAGATACGCAGTATTTT
CASSLTLGGTDTQYF
>TRBV5-1|TRBJ1-4|-|-
TGCGCCAGCAGCTTTGGCCAGGGGTATGAAAAACTGTTTTTT
CASSFGQGYEKLFF
>TRBV7-9|TRBJ2-2|-|TRBD1
TGTGCCAGCAGCTTAGGGACAGGATCCACCGGGGAGCTGTTTTTT
CASSLGTGSTGELFF
>TRBV24-1|TRBJ1-2|-|TRBD1
TGTGCCACCAGTGGCCAAGACAGGGACGGCTACACCTTC
CATSGQDRDGYTF
>TRBV15|TRBJ2-7|once|-
TGTGCCACCAGCAGGGGCCAGGACGAGCAGTACTTC
CATSRGQDEQYF
>TRBV11-3|TRBJ2-3|-|TRBD2
TGTGCCAGCAGCTTACCCCCCCCTAGCGGTAGCACAGATACGCAGTATTTT
CASSLPPPSGSTDTQYF
>TRBV18|TRBJ1-2|-|-
TGTGCCAGCTCACCTTTAGACAGTAACGGCTACACCTTC
CASSPLDSNGYTF
>TRBV5-1|TRBJ2-5|-|-
TGCGCCAGCAGCTTGACAGGGCTGCAAGAGGCCCAGTACTTC
CASSLTGLQEAQYF
>TRBV5-4|TRBJ2-3|-|TRBD2
TGTGCCAGCAGCCCCTACGGACTAGGGGGCACAGATACGCAGTATTTT
CASSPYGLGGTDTQYF
>TRBV5-1|TRBJ2-5|few|TRBD2
TGCGCCAGCAGCTCCGGACTAGCGATTCCCCCGTACCAAGAGACCCAGTACTTC
CASSSGLAIPPYQETQYF
>TRBV20-1|TRBJ2-7|-|-
TGCAGTGCTAGGCCTATCTACGAGCAGTACTTC
CSARPIYEQYF
>TRBV7-3|TRBJ2-3|-|TRBD2
TGTGCCAGCAGCTTAGGTATCCATGTCGCGGGAGTCGGAGATACGCAGTATTTT
CASSLGIHVAGVGDTQYF
>TRBV5-1|TRBJ2-1|-|-
TGCGCCAGCCGGGACACCTACAATGAGCAGTTCTTC
CASRDTYNEQFF
>TRBV21-1|TRBJ1-3|-|-
TGTGCCAGCAGCCCCCTGACAGGCTCTGGAAACACCATATATTTT
CASSPLTGSGNTIYF
>TRBV6-5|TRBJ2-7|-|TRBD2
TGTGCCAGCACGGGACTAGCGGGAGCGGGCGAGCAGTACTTC
CASTGLAGAGEQYF
>TRBV30|TRBJ2-7|-|-
TGTGCCTGGAGTAGGTGGAAAGGAGGCTACGAGCAGTACTTC
CAWSRWKGGYEQYF
>TRBV2|TRBJ2-2|-|TRBD2
TGTGCCACCTCAAAGCGGGAGAAGGAGCTGTTTTTT
CATSKREKELFF
>TRBV5-4|TRBJ2-4|-|TRBD2
TGTGCCAGCAGCTTGGTAGGGGCGGGGGTAAACATTCAGTACTTC
CASSLVGAGVNIQYF
>TRBV5-1|TRBJ2-7|-|-
TGCGCCAGCAGCTCCGGGACTTACGAGCAGTACTTC
CASSSGTYEQYF
>TRBV5-1|TRBJ2-1|-|TRBD2
TGCGCCAGCAGCCCCGCTAGCGGGGCCAATTACAATGAGCAGTTCTTC
CASSPASGANYNEQFF